A few counts support the clone carrying this TCR beta chain. What it recognizes is unknown. The data are from a study of beta chain features in type 1 diabetes. Study outcomes and limitations: The influence of HLA type on TCRB rearrangement stayed undetermined. The study found that naive, central memory and Treg TCRB repertoires appeared more similar in patients than in healthy donors. Diminished insertions and augmented deletions at VDJ junctions characterized type 1 diabetes patients.

As every portion of the isolated RNA was reverse transcribed, the sequencing read expressed TCRB transcripts. Measured with immunoSEQ multiplex PCR; TCRdb has only the in-frame clones, and not every one. Of about 290,000 clones listed, under 8.5% are singletons. The V gene's germline CDR1 is SGHNT and CDR2 YENEEA. The CDR3 is 17 amino acids. V was clipped by 2 bases and J by 4 bases, with 19 bases between them. A sort by CD45RO/CCR7/CD25/CD127/CD95/CD27 yielded CD4+ naive, central memory, regulatory and stem cell-like memory cells. Specimen: central memory CD4+ T cells from blood. The sequence derives from a young woman in good health. The chain is built from TRBV11-3 and TRBJ2-3; D gene ambiguous. CDR3 sequence reads: CASSLSFGVRSSDTQYF. CDR3 nucleotide sequence: TGTGCCAGCAGCTTAAGTTTTGGTGTCCGCTCTTCAGATACGCAGTATTTT. The entire variable domain, with the rest obtained from reference TRBV11-3 and TRBJ2-3, is as follows: EAGVVQSPRYKIIEKKQPVAFWCNPISGHNTLYWYLQNLGQGPELLIRYENEEAVDDSQLPKDRFSAERLKGVDSTLKIQPAELGDSAVYLCASSLSFGVRSSDTQYFGPGTRLTVL.